The rows below give T cell receptor beta chains drawn from one sample of a study of control samples from healthy donors and cancer patients. Some clones are missing from TCRdb's copy, which holds only in-frame ones; the method was immunoSEQ multiplex PCR. The sample records under 200,000 clones, 88% being singletons. The sample taken for sequencing was blood. Receptors originate from a woman in her thirties in good health. Each CDR3 is given with its conserved first and last residue. Each record gives: J gene, clone size, D gene, V gene, CDR3 protein, CDR3 DNA. A D gene is named only where the DNA matches it firmly. A row's size may be missing; if present it is once, few, many or a size class.

>TRBJ1-4|.|.|TRBV7-9
CASSLGDGGEKLFF
TGTGCCAGCAGCTTAGGGGACGGGGGCGAAAAACTGTTTTTT
>TRBJ1-3|few|TRBD1|TRBV6-5
CASKRTGTGNTIYF
TGTGCCAGCAAGAGGACAGGGACTGGAAACACCATATATTTT
>TRBJ2-7|.|.|TRBV7-9
CASSLAQTGVAHYF
TGTGCCAGCAGCTTAGCGCAGACGGGGGTCGCCCATTACTTC
>TRBJ2-3|.|TRBD2|TRBV28
CASTPMGLAGAFRHTDTQYF
TGTGCCAGCACCCCGATGGGACTAGCGGGAGCTTTCCGGCACACAGATACGCAGTATTTT
>TRBJ2-5|.|TRBD2|TRBV5-4
CASSLVLAGDEETQYF
TGTGCCAGCAGCTTGGTGCTAGCGGGAGATGAAGAGACCCAGTACTTC
>TRBJ1-2|.|TRBD1|TRBV5-1
CASSLQGESYGYTF
TGCGCCAGCAGCTTGCAGGGGGAGTCCTATGGCTACACCTTC
>TRBJ1-4|.|.|TRBV5-1
CASSASGARSNEKLFF
TGCGCCAGCAGCGCCTCGGGGGCGCGGAGTAATGAAAAACTGTTTTTT
>TRBJ2-3|.|TRBD1|TRBV5-6
CASSLGQGATDTQYF
TGTGCCAGCAGCTTGGGACAGGGGGCCACAGATACGCAGTATTTT
>TRBJ1-2|.|.|TRBV29-1
CSVPPGPTVDGGRIDSGANYGYTF
TGCAGCGTACCCCCCGGGCCTACTGTCGACGGGGGCCGGATCGATTCGGGAGCTAACTATGGCTACACCTTC
>TRBJ1-3|.|TRBD1|TRBV13
CASSSQGGGNTIYF
TGTGCCAGCAGCTCCCAGGGGGGCGGAAACACCATATATTTT
>TRBJ1-6|once|.|TRBV28
CASSRTRTGNSPLHF
TGTGCCAGCAGTCGAACTCGTACGGGGAATTCACCCCTCCACTTT
>TRBJ1-1|.|.|TRBV2
CASSEQGNTEAFF
TGTGCCAGCAGTGAGCAGGGGAACACTGAAGCTTTCTTT
>TRBJ2-4|few|.|TRBV5-1
CASSPRDPKNIQYF
TGCGCCAGCAGCCCCCGGGACCCAAAAAACATTCAGTACTTC
>TRBJ2-7|.|TRBD1|TRBV6-6
CASSPSGQGSSYEQYF
TGTGCCAGCAGCCCTTCGGGACAGGGGAGCTCCTACGAGCAGTACTTC
>TRBJ1-5|once|TRBD1|TRBV3-1/TRBV3-2
CASSYTGGQPQHF
TGTGCCAGCAGCTACACAGGGGGTCAGCCCCAGCATTTT
>TRBJ2-3|.|.|TRBV3-1/TRBV3-2
CASTQTGHGTQYF
TGTGCCAGCACCCAAACGGGACACGGCACGCAGTATTTT
>TRBJ2-6|.|.|TRBV9
CASRSGGSSGANVLTF
TGTGCCAGCAGGTCAGGTGGGAGCTCTGGGGCCAACGTCCTGACTTTC
>TRBJ2-5|.|TRBD2|TRBV19
CASGVWGGETQYF
TGTGCCAGTGGGGTTTGGGGGGGAGAGACCCAGTACTTC
>TRBJ2-3|.|TRBD2|TRBV28
CASSLSGILTDTQYF
TGTGCCAGCAGTTTGAGCGGGATCCTCACAGATACGCAGTATTTT
>TRBJ2-5|.|.|TRBV4-1
CASNQDPTGKETQYF
TGCGCCAGCAACCAAGATCCAACAGGGAAAGAGACCCAGTACTTC
>TRBJ1-4|.|.|TRBV18
CASSPLQGTNEKLFF
TGTGCCAGCTCACCGCTACAGGGAACTAATGAAAAACTGTTTTTT
>TRBJ2-1|.|TRBD2|TRBV5-8
CASSLGPLANNEQFF
TGTGCCAGCAGCTTGGGGCCACTAGCGAACAATGAGCAGTTCTTC
>TRBJ2-1|.|.|TRBV5-1
CASSLASRGNEQFF
TGCGCCAGCAGCTTGGCTAGTCGGGGCAATGAGCAGTTCTTC
>TRBJ2-5|.|.|TRBV5-4
CASSLQGRRETQYF
TGTGCCAGCAGCTTGCAGGGGAGACGGGAGACCCAGTACTTC
>TRBJ2-2|.|TRBD2|TRBV24-1
CATSDSGLANTGELFF
TGTGCCACCAGTGATTCGGGACTAGCGAACACCGGGGAGCTGTTTTTT
>TRBJ1-1|once|.|TRBV5-6
CASTSDPPNTEAFF
TGTGCCAGCACCTCAGACCCTCCGAACACTGAAGCTTTCTTT
>TRBJ1-2|.|.|TRBV6-1
CASSERRESYGYTF
TGTGCCAGCAGTGAACGAAGGGAGTCCTATGGCTACACCTTC
>TRBJ1-2|.|.|TRBV12-3/TRBV12-4
CASSRGRGEGYTF
TGTGCCAGCAGTCGAGGTCGGGGCGAAGGCTACACCTTC
>TRBJ2-3|.|.|TRBV11-1
CASSASDTQYF
TGTGCCAGCAGCGCCTCAGATACGCAGTATTTT
>TRBJ2-1|.|.|TRBV6-1
CASSEAYNEQFF
TGTGCCAGCAGTGAAGCTTACAATGAGCAGTTCTTC
>TRBJ2-1|.|TRBD2|TRBV18
CASSRFGGSSYNEQFF
TGTGCCAGCTCACGGTTCGGGGGGAGCTCCTACAATGAGCAGTTCTTC
>TRBJ1-1|.|.|TRBV3-1/TRBV3-2
CATTFGPNTEAFF
TGTGCCACCACGTTCGGGCCGAACACTGAAGCTTTCTTT
>TRBJ2-6|.|.|TRBV18
CASSIGPGVGANVLTF
TGTGCCAGCTCAATTGGACCGGGGGTTGGGGCCAACGTCCTGACTTTC
>TRBJ2-1|.|TRBD1|TRBV2
CASVSRPGQGFFNEQFF
TGTGCCAGCGTTAGCAGACCGGGACAGGGGTTTTTCAATGAGCAGTTCTTC
>TRBJ1-1|.|TRBD1|TRBV2
CASSEGRQGEAFF
TGTGCCAGCAGTGAAGGGAGACAGGGTGAAGCTTTCTTT
>TRBJ1-2|.|TRBD1|TRBV29-1
CSVERRTGDYTF
TGCAGCGTCGAGCGTAGGACAGGGGACTACACCTTC
>TRBJ2-5|.|TRBD2|TRBV24-1
CATSDSLFGGDEETQYF
TGTGCCACCAGTGATTCACTATTTGGGGGGGATGAAGAAACCCAGTACTTC
>TRBJ1-1|.|TRBD1|TRBV2
CASGRGNVGTEAFF
TGTGCCAGCGGCAGGGGGAATGTCGGCACTGAAGCTTTCTTT
>TRBJ1-2|.|.|TRBV6-6
CASYPAGQGGTF
TGTGCCAGCTATCCTGCGGGGCAGGGTGGGACCTTC
>TRBJ2-7|.|.|TRBV5-1
CASSFGDTRGEQYF
TGCGCCAGCAGCTTTGGAGATACCCGGGGCGAGCAGTACTTC
>TRBJ2-3|.|.|TRBV5-4
CASSLESGASTQYF
TGTGCCAGCAGCTTGGAGTCGGGGGCGAGTACGCAGTATTTT
>TRBJ2-2|.|.|TRBV23-1
CASSQQGPGTGELFF
TGCGCCAGCAGTCAACAGGGGCCGGGCACCGGGGAGCTGTTTTTT
>TRBJ2-5|once|.|TRBV4-1
CASSQEWVAETQYF
TGCGCCAGCAGCCAAGAATGGGTCGCAGAGACCCAGTACTTC
>TRBJ1-5|.|.|TRBV28
CASSPTEFLNQPQHF
TGTGCCAGCAGCCCGACGGAGTTTCTCAATCAGCCCCAGCATTTT
>TRBJ2-7|few|TRBD2|TRBV18
CASSPFRTGLVSSEQYF
TGTGCCAGCTCACCTTTCCGGACTGGACTAGTCAGCTCCGAGCAGTACTTC